The clone carrying this TCR beta chain was observed a few times. Its antigen is undetermined. The sample comes from a study of post-analysis software for immune sequencing data. Study-level points and caveats: Compared with controls, patients had more of about 5 TRBV segments, including TRBV5-6, TRBV5-1 and TRBV20-1.

The CDR3 runs 13 residues. Per the germline V gene, CDR1 is SQVTM and CDR2 is ANQGSEA. J gave up 6 bases and V 7 bases, and 8 bases lay outside the gene matches. TCR beta cDNA libraries included unique molecular identifiers. TCRdb called the PCR reads again in MiXCR, with one record for every CDR3 protein. Among roughly 870,000 distinct CDR3 sequences, about 53% were seen once, and the ten largest hold approximately 4.2%. The gene calls are TRBV29-1 and TRBJ1-5, with 8 positions matching TRBD1. This sequence originates from a girl between 10 and 17 years old with multiple sclerosis. The material sequenced was blood. CDR3 protein: CSAQGARGQPQHF. As DNA, the CDR3 is TGCAGCGCCCAGGGGGCGCGAGGTCAGCCCCAGCATTTT.